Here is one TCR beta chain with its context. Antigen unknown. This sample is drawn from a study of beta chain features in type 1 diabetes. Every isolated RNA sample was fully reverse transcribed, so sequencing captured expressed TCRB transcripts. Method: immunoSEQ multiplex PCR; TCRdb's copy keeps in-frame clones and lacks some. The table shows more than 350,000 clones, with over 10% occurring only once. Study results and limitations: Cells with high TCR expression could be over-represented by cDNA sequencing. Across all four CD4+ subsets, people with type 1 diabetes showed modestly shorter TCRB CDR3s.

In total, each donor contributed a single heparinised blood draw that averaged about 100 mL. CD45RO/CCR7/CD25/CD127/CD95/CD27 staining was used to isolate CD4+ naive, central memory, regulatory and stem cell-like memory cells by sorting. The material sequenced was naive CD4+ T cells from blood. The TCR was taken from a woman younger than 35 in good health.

CDR3 in amino acids: CASSLGLYLKNNEQFF. The CDR3 bases are TGTGCCAGCAGCTTAGGGCTTTACCTAAAAAACAATGAGCAGTTCTTC. V is TRBV13 and J is TRBJ2-1; D not certain. V dropped 0 bases and J dropped 5 bases, with 14 bases sitting between them. The CDR3 is 16 amino acids. The V gene's germline CDR1 is PRHDT and CDR2 FYEKMQ (reference sequence).